The present TCR beta chain was sequenced within a study of blood T cell repertoires in COVID-19. Profiling relied on immunoSEQ multiplex PCR, and the TCRdb table lists in-frame clones only, not all of them. Counted here are 120,000 or so clones, 70% to 85% occurring once; the ten biggest clones make up more than 0.65%. CDR3 size: 13 residues. In germline, CDR1 is LNHDA, CDR2 SQIVND (reference sequence). V was cut by 1 base and J by 8 bases, with 8 bases left in between. The clonotype was recovered from a human donor with acute or convalescent COVID-19. The donor label of this sample is uncertain. V gene TRBV19 combines with J gene TRBJ1-4, with unresolved D. The material sequenced was peripheral blood. CDR3 DNA: TGTGCCAGTAGTATAGGTTACAGAGAAAAACTGTTTTTT. This encodes CASSIGYREKLFF.